This T cell receptor (beta chain) emerged from a study of T and B cells in COVID-19 patients. Turning to the study itself: Active-infection patients were older, median roughly 67 years, than recovered patients, median around 34 years. Of approximately 19 active-infection patients, more than 9 were critically ill with mechanical ventilation or extracorporeal membrane oxygenation. Whole-study findings and limits: There were 2,000 to 3,000 TCR clusters exclusive to the recovered cohort, a few dozen with low generation probability.

TRB was amplified from around 250-460 ng of blood genomic DNA. Trimming pared 9 bases from V and 1 base from J, leaving 13 bases between. This CDR3 comprises 14 residues. Germline V gene data show CDR1 as KGHDR and CDR2 as SFDVKD. TRB rearrangements were amplified by multiplex PCR with BIOMED2 TRB-A/B primers. TCRdb passed the multiplex PCR reads through MiXCR, listing each CDR3 protein once. The sample yields some 11,000 distinct CDR3 sequences, approximately 35% seen once. Only a few counts were recorded for this clonotype. Its antigen is as yet unknown. The genes are TRBV24-1 and TRBJ2-3, with TRBD2 as a possible D gene (5 bases). The sample comprised blood. The sequence derives from a human donor with active COVID-19. The CDR3 sequence is CATAEGRGTDTQYF. CDR3 DNA: TGTGCCACCGCTGAGGGCCGGGGCACAGATACGCAGTATTTT.